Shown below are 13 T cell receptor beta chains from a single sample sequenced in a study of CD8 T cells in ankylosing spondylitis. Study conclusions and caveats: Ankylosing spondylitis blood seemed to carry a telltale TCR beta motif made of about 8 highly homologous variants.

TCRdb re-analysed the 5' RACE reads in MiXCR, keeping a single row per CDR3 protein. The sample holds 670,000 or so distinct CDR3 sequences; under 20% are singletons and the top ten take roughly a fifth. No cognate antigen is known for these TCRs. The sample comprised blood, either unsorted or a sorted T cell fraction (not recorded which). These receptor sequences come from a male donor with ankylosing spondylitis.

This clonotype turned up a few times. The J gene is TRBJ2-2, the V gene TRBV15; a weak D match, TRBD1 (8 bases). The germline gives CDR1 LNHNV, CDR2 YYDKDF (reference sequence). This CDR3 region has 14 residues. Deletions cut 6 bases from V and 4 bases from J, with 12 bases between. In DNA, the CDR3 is TGTGCCACCAGGAACAGGGGGGGCACCGGGGAGCTGTTTTTT. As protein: CATRNRGGTGELFF.

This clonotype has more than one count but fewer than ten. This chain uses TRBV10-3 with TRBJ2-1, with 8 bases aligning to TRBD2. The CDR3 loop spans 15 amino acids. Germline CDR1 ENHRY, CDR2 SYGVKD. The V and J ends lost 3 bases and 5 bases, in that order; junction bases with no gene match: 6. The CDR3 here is CAISDLAGGNNEQFF. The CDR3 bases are TGTGCCATCAGTGATTTGGCGGGGGGCAACAATGAGCAGTTCTTC.

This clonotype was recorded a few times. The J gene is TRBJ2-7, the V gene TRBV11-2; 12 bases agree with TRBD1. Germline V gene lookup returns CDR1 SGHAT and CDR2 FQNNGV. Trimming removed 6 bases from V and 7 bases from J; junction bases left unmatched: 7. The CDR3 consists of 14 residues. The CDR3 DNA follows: TGTGCCAGCAGTTGGGACAGGGGGCGGAGAGAGCAGTACTTC. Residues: CASSWDRGRREQYF. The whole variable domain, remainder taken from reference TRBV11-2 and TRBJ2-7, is EAGVAQSPRYKIIEKRQSVAFWCNPISGHATLYWYQQILGQGPKLLIQFQNNGVVDDSQLPKDRFSAERLKGVDSTLKIQPAKLEDSAVYLCASSWDRGRREQYFGPGTRLTVT.

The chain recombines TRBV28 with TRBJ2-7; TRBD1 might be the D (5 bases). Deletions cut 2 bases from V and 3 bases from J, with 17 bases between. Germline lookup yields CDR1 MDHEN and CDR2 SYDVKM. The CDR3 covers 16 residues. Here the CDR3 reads CASSLGVWGAGYEQYF. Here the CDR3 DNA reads TGTGCCAGCAGTTTAGGGGTATGGGGCGCCGGCTACGAGCAGTACTTC.

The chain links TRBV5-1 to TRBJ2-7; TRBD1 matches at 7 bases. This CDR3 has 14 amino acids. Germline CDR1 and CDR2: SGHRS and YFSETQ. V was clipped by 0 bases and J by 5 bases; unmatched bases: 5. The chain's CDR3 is CASSLEQGSHEQYF. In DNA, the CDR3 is TGCGCCAGCAGCTTGGAACAGGGGTCCCACGAGCAGTACTTC.

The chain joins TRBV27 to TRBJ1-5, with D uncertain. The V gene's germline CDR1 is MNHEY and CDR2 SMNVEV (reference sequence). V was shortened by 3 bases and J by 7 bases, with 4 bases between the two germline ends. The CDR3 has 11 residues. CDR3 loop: CASSFVQPQHF. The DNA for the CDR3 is TGTGCCAGCAGTTTTGTCCAGCCCCAGCATTTT.

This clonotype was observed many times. CDR3: CASSAGGNQPQHF. The CDR3 DNA sequence: TGCGCCAGCAGCGCCGGGGGCAATCAGCCCCAGCATTTT. V and J are TRBV5-1 and TRBJ1-5; D not resolved. Trimming removed 4 bases at V and 2 bases at J, with 7 bases between. Germline CDR1 and CDR2: SGHRS and YFSETQ. The CDR3 has 13 residues.

The CDR3 bases are TGTGCCAGCAGTTTATCTTTTGGGGAGGGGGTAAACACTGAAGCTTTCTTT. As protein: CASSLSFGEGVNTEAFF. V is TRBV12-3 or TRBV12-4 and J is TRBJ1-1, with TRBD1 as a possible D gene (6 bases). V gave up 2 bases and J gave up 2 bases, with 18 bases separating them. This CDR3 spans 17 amino acids.

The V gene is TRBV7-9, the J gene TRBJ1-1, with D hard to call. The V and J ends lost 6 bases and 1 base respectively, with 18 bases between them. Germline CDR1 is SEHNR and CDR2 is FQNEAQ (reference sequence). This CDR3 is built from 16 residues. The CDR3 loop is CASSTPPFTENTEAFF. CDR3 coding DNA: TGTGCCAGCAGTACCCCGCCATTTACCGAGAACACTGAAGCTTTCTTT.

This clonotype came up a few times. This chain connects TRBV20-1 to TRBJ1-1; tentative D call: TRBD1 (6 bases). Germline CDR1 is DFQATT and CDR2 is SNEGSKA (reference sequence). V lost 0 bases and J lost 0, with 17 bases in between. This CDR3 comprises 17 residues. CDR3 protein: CSARDRQGIDMNTEAFF. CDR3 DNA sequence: TGCAGTGCTAGAGATCGGCAGGGGATAGACATGAACACTGAAGCTTTCTTT.

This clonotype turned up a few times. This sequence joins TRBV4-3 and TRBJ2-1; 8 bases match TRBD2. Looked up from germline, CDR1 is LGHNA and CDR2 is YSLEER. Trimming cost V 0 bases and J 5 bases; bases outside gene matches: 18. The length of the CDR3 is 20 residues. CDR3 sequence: CASSQDRRGRGTRHHNEQFF. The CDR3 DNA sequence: TGCGCCAGCAGCCAAGATAGGCGTGGACGCGGGACTAGACACCACAATGAGCAGTTCTTC.

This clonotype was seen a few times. CDR3 coding DNA: TGTGCCAGCAGAGGGACAGGCTCTGGAAACACCATATATTTT. This codes for CASRGTGSGNTIYF. V is TRBV2 and J is TRBJ1-3, with TRBD1 identical over 8 bases. V trimming: 6 bases; J trimming: 0 bases; junction bases outside the gene matches: 1. The CDR3 is 14 residues long. Per germline, CDR1 SNHLY and CDR2 FYNNEI.

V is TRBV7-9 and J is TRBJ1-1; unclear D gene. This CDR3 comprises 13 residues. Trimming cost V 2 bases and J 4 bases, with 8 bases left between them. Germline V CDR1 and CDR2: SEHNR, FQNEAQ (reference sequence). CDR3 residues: CASSLSSSTEAFF. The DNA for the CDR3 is TGTGCCAGCAGCTTAAGCAGTAGCACTGAAGCTTTCTTT.